This TCR beta chain was identified during a study of beta chain features in type 1 diabetes. Whole-study findings and limits: Researchers report that Type 1 diabetes patients had moderately but significantly shorter TCRB CDR3s across all four CD4+ subsets. For patients, the naive, central memory and Treg TCRB repertoires appeared more alike than for healthy donors.

Per germline, CDR1 LGHNA and CDR2 YSLEER. V was pared by 1 base and J by 4 bases, with 1 base of the junction left unmatched. The CDR3 has 14 amino acids. A heparinised blood draw that averaged about 0.11 L was obtained once from each donor. To note about this clone: Antigen specificity is unknown.

Expressed TCRB transcripts were sequenced because the entire RNA isolate underwent reverse transcription. Repertoires were generated with immunoSEQ multiplex PCR, while TCRdb's copy carries only in-frame clones and drops some. Of hundreds of thousands of clones listed, roughly an eighth were seen once; the top ten hold nearly 0.04%. The clonotype was recovered from a man aged 18 to 30 with type 1 diabetes. This chain joins TRBV4-3 and TRBJ2-7, with 10 positions matching TRBD1. The material sequenced was naive CD4+ T cells from blood. The CDR3 protein is CASSQGGQGYEQYF. Here the CDR3 DNA reads TGCGCCAGCAGCCAAGGGGGACAGGGGTACGAGCAGTACTTC.